The 23 T cell receptor beta chains given below trace back to one sample, sequenced in a study of CD8+ T cells in alopecia areata. Treatment here: oral pan-JAK inhibitor, 5-10 mg twice daily. The authors extracted RNA and reverse transcribed it into cDNA as the sequencing template. Sequencing was performed with immunoSEQ multiplex PCR; in TCRdb, only in-frame clones are kept and a portion is missing. The table records 150,000 to 200,000 clones, roughly three fifths of them present only once. The sample consisted of CD4+ T cells sorted from blood, taken at week 4, from a patient treated with tofacitinib. These receptors were obtained from a human donor with alopecia areata.

The chain joins TRBV11-2 to TRBJ1-1, with D possibly matching TRBD1 (5 bases). The germline V gene encodes CDR1 SGHAT and CDR2 FQNNGV. The V end was cut by 1 base, the J end by 1 base, with 7 bases between. This CDR3 comprises 14 residues. CDR3 sequence (DNA): TGTGCCAGCAGCTTAGGACAGACGAACACTGAAGCTTTCTTT. Translated: CASSLGQTNTEAFF.

Only a few counts were recorded for this clone. This chain links TRBV7-8 with TRBJ2-7, with D perhaps TRBD2 (6 bases). This CDR3 spans 15 amino acids. CDR1 is SGHVS, CDR2 FQNEAQ, per germline. With 5 bases removed from V and 4 bases from J, the gap between germline ends came to 18 bases. CDR3 residues: CASSLQSGAGYEQYF. DNA of the CDR3: TGTGCCAGCAGCCTCCAGTCGGGCGCGGGATACGAGCAGTACTTC. Full variable domain (remainder filled in from reference TRBV7-8 and TRBJ2-7): GAGVSQSPRYKVAKRGQDVALRCDPISGHVSLFWYQQALGQGPEFLTYFQNEAQLDKSGLPSDRFFAERPEGSVSTLKIQRTQQEDSAVYLCASSLQSGAGYEQYFGPGTRLTVT.

This chain uses TRBV29-1 with TRBJ2-3; 7 bases line up with TRBD1. This CDR3 has 14 amino acids. Germline V gives CDR1 SQVTM, CDR2 ANQGSEA. J lost 0 bases, V lost 7 bases, and 7 bases had no gene match. CDR3 sequence (DNA): TGCAGCGCTGCACAGGGGCAAAGCACAGATACGCAGTATTTT. It codes for CSAAQGQSTDTQYF.

This chain uses TRBV4-2 with TRBJ2-6, with a weak D call TRBD1 (6 bases). Germline CDR1 LGHNA, CDR2 YNFKEQ. Trimming shortened V by 4 bases and J by 0 bases, and 13 bases separated the two germline ends. The CDR3 is 17 residues long. This CDR3 reads CASSLPRTVSGANVLTF. As DNA, the CDR3 is TGTGCCAGCAGCCTACCTCGGACAGTCTCTGGGGCCAACGTCCTGACTTTC.

The chain carries TRBV7-2 and TRBJ2-3, with a weak D call TRBD1 (6 bases). The CDR3 runs 14 residues. CDR1 is SGHTA and CDR2 is FQGNSA in the germline V gene. Trimming stripped 4 bases from V and 4 bases from J, with 12 bases between. In DNA form, the CDR3 reads TGTGCCAGCAGCTCCAGTGGGGGCCCAGATACGCAGTATTTT. The encoded protein is CASSSSGGPDTQYF.

This clone was seen only once. Other DNA sequences from this sample encode an identical CDR3 as well. The rearrangement links TRBV9 to TRBJ1-5; unclear D gene. Trimming took off 0 bases at V and 2 bases at J, with 3 bases between the two ends. This CDR3 contains 13 residues. Germline loops: CDR1 SGDLS, CDR2 YYNGEE. The CDR3 here is CASSVDGNQPQHF. The CDR3, as DNA: TGTGCCAGCAGCGTAGACGGCAATCAGCCCCAGCATTTT. Filled out from reference TRBV9 and TRBJ1-5, the complete variable domain reads DSGVTQTPKHLITATGQRVTLRCSPRSGDLSVYWYQQSLDQGLQFLIQYYNGEERAKGNILERFSAQQFPDLHSELNLSSLELGDSALYFCASSVDGNQPQHFGDGTRLSIL.

The chain has TRBV29-1 and TRBJ1-5, with D tentatively TRBD1 (6 bases). This CDR3 is 13 amino acids long. V was pared by 7 bases and J by 6 bases, with 16 bases between. Germline assignment: CDR1 SQVTM and CDR2 ANQGSEA. CDR3 DNA: TGCAGCGCTGTGACAGGAGGAGGTCAGCCCCAGCATTTT. As protein: CSAVTGGGQPQHF.

J is TRBJ1-5 and V is TRBV6-1; 8 bases match TRBD1. Unmatched junction bases numbered 11, after V lost 2 bases and J lost 5 bases. The CDR3 has 17 amino acids. CDR1 and CDR2 from the germline V gene are MNHNS and SASEGT. The CDR3 DNA sequence: TGTGCCAGCAGTGAACACCCGACCGGGACAGGATATCAGCCCCAGCATTTT. It is translated as CASSEHPTGTGYQPQHF.

This chain connects TRBV29-1 to TRBJ1-6; no definite D call. Germline lookup yields CDR1 SQVTM and CDR2 ANQGSEA. V shed 7 bases and J shed 5 bases, with 12 bases lying between them. The CDR3 extends over 13 amino acids. DNA of the CDR3: TGCAGCGCTGGCAGAGGGAATAATTCACCCCTCCACTTT. This translates into CSAGRGNNSPLHF.

The chain recombines TRBV7-6 with TRBJ2-1, with D possibly TRBD2 on 6 matching bases. The V and J ends lost 5 bases and 9 bases respectively, with 17 bases between them. The CDR3 has 14 residues. Germline lookup yields CDR1 SGHVS and CDR2 FNYEAQ. CDR3 nucleotide sequence: TGTGCCAGCAGCCCCTCAAGGGGAGGCGGTGAGCAGTTCTTC. Translating it yields CASSPSRGGGEQFF. The full variable domain, completed using reference TRBV7-6 and TRBJ2-1, is GAGVSQSPRYKVTKRGQDVALRCDPISGHVSLYWYRQALGQGPEFLTYFNYEAQQDKSGLPNDRFSAERPEGSISTLTIQRTEQRDSAMYRCASSPSRGGGEQFFGPGTRLTVL.

This sequence joins TRBV7-6 and TRBJ2-7; 7 bases fit TRBD1. The CDR3 contains 15 residues. Trimming cost V 2 bases and J 5 bases; bases outside gene matches: 9. Germline lookup yields CDR1 SGHVS and CDR2 FNYEAQ. In DNA form, the CDR3 reads TGTGCCAGCAGCTTAAGCGGTACAGGGGCAGACGAGCAGTACTTC. It translates to CASSLSGTGADEQYF.

V and J are TRBV30 and TRBJ1-5; perhaps TRBD1 as D (5 bases). CDR3 length equals 13 residues. The ends were cut back, 2 bases at V and 5 bases at J, with 10 bases in the middle. Germline CDR1 is GTSNPN and CDR2 is SVGIG (reference sequence). CDR3 coding DNA: TGTGCCTGGAGTCCTCCGACAGATCAGCCCCAGCATTTT. Its translation: CAWSPPTDQPQHF.

Regarding this clone: Other DNA sequences within the sample encode an identical CDR3. The CDR3: CASSVGQGRETQYF. CDR3 DNA sequence: TGTGCCAGCAGCGTTGGACAGGGTAGAGAGACCCAGTACTTC. V usage is TRBV9 and J usage is TRBJ2-5; TRBD1 aligns across 8 bases. Germline V gene lookup returns CDR1 SGDLS and CDR2 YYNGEE. V trimming: 2 bases; J trimming: 4 bases; junction bases outside the gene matches: 4. There are 14 residues in the CDR3.

The chain recombines TRBV7-2 with TRBJ1-6, with D unresolved. The CDR3 runs to 14 residues. Germline V lookup: CDR1 SGHTA, CDR2 FQGNSA. The V end lost 5 bases, the J end lost 7 bases, and 12 bases lay between the germline ends. In DNA, the CDR3 is TGTGCCAGCAGCCCCGGGCTACAGAATTCACCCCTCCACTTT. Residues: CASSPGLQNSPLHF.

The chain carries TRBV30 and TRBJ1-1; D may be TRBD1 (5 bases). CDR3 length: 12 residues. Germline V lookup: CDR1 GTSNPN, CDR2 SVGIG (reference sequence). V lost 4 bases and J lost 5, with 11 bases in between. CDR3 sequence reads: CAWIGTGTEAFF. In DNA, the CDR3 is TGTGCCTGGATAGGGACGGGGACTGAAGCTTTCTTT.

The V and J genes are TRBV5-6 and TRBJ2-1; no firm D call. Trimming stripped 7 bases from V and 9 bases from J, with 14 bases between. The V gene's germline CDR1 is SGHDT and CDR2 YYEEEE. CDR3 length: 12 amino acids. For the CDR3, the DNA is TGTGCCAGCGGAATTGTTACCGGTGAGCAGTTCTTC. It encodes CASGIVTGEQFF.

The gene calls are TRBV29-1 and TRBJ2-5; weak D call: TRBD2 (5 bases). The CDR3 runs 12 residues. CDR1 and CDR2 from the germline V gene are SQVTM and ANQGSEA. V was clipped by 6 bases and J by 0 bases, with 8 bases between them. CDR3 nucleotides: TGCAGCGTCCGGACTTACCAAGAGACCCAGTACTTC. This encodes CSVRTYQETQYF.

The rearrangement uses TRBV30 and TRBJ1-5; D gene uncertain. From germline, CDR1 is GTSNPN and CDR2 SVGIG (reference sequence). There are 13 residues in the CDR3. The V gene lost 2 bases and the J gene lost 5 bases, with 10 bases spanning the gap. This chain's CDR3 is CAWSPQMDQPQHF. The DNA for the CDR3 is TGTGCCTGGAGTCCTCAGATGGATCAGCCCCAGCATTTT.

The chain links TRBV7-2 to TRBJ2-7; no clear D gene. The CDR3 is 12 amino acids. Germline CDR1 reads SGHTA; CDR2 reads FQGNSA. V lost 4 bases, J lost 6 bases, and 10 bases lay in between. CDR3 sequence (DNA): TGTGCCAGCAGCTCCTTTGGATTCGAGCAGTACTTC. As protein: CASSSFGFEQYF.

The V call is TRBV5-1, the J call TRBJ1-1, with a weak D call TRBD1 (6 bases). This CDR3 spans 14 amino acids. The V and J ends lost 0 bases and 3 bases respectively, with 9 bases between them. Germline CDR1 reads SGHRS; CDR2 reads YFSETQ. The CDR3 DNA sequence: TGCGCCAGCAGCTTGGATCAGGGGTACACTGAAGCTTTCTTT. Residues: CASSLDQGYTEAFF.

The V and J genes are TRBV5-4 and TRBJ2-7; maybe TRBD1 (6 bases). Looked up from germline, CDR1 is SGHNT and CDR2 is YYREEE (reference sequence). The V and J ends lost 8 bases and 3 bases respectively, with 21 bases between them. The CDR3 loop spans 15 amino acids. In DNA form, the CDR3 reads TGTGCCAGGATCCTACAGGGAAATGTTCTCTACGAGCAGTACTTC. Residues: CARILQGNVLYEQYF.

The chain joins TRBV7-3 to TRBJ2-1, with D possibly TRBD2 on 6 matching bases. The V and J ends lost 5 bases and 7 bases respectively, with 12 bases between them. CDR3 length: 13 residues. Germline CDR1 SGHTA, CDR2 FQGTGA. The CDR3 reads CASSIGTANEQFF. The CDR3 DNA sequence: TGTGCCAGCAGCATCGGGACTGCTAATGAGCAGTTCTTC. Full variable domain (missing parts from reference TRBV7-3 and TRBJ2-1): GAGVSQTPSNKVTEKGKYVELRCDPISGHTALYWYRQSLGQGPEFLIYFQGTGAADDSGLPNDRFFAVRPEGSVSTLKIQRTERGDSAVYLCASSIGTANEQFFGPGTRLTVL.

The chain links TRBV30 to TRBJ1-3; 7 nucleotides align to TRBD1. Germline values: CDR1 GTSNPN, CDR2 SVGIG (reference sequence). V was pared by 3 bases and J by 7 bases, with 6 bases of the junction left unmatched. CDR3 length: 13 amino acids. The CDR3 nucleotides read TGTGCCTGGAGCGTGACAGGGAGCAACACCATATATTTT. Its protein product is CAWSVTGSNTIYF. The full variable domain, rest sourced from reference TRBV30 and TRBJ1-3, is SQTIHQWPATLVQPVGSPLSLECTVEGTSNPNLYWYRQAAGRGLQLLFYSVGIGQISSEVPQNLSASRPQDRQFILSSKKLLLSDSGFYLCAWSVTGSNTIYFGEGSWLTVV.